This is a list of T cell receptor beta chains from one sample in a study of shared clonotypes between healthy human individuals. TCRdb's copy holds only in-frame clones and misses some; the assay was immunoSEQ multiplex PCR. The sample lists around 600,000 clones; around 97% were seen once. The sequencing sample was made of naive CD4+ T cells sorted from blood. Receptor source: a woman aged 25 to 39 in good health. Each CDR3 is given with its conserved first and last residue. A D gene is named only where the DNA matches it firmly. The listing skips clone size in some rows; elsewhere it reads once, few, many or a size class.

>TRBV4-2|-|TRBJ1-4|-
CASSQDSTAIYEKLFF
TGTGCCAGCAGCCAAGATAGCACAGCAATATATGAAAAACTGTTTTTT
>TRBV7-9|TRBD1|TRBJ1-2|-
CASSFADRVNYGYTF
TGTGCCAGCAGTTTCGCGGACAGGGTTAACTATGGCTACACCTTC
>TRBV9|-|TRBJ1-4|-
CASSVGYPDQRANEKLFF
TGTGCCAGCAGCGTAGGGTATCCGGACCAGCGAGCTAATGAAAAACTGTTTTTT
>TRBV28|-|TRBJ1-1|-
CASRGPVGSTEAFF
TGTGCCAGCAGGGGACCGGTAGGGTCCACTGAAGCTTTCTTT
>TRBV4-1|-|TRBJ2-7|-
CASSTLVGARAYEQYF
TGCGCCAGCAGCACCCTAGTGGGGGCGCGTGCCTACGAGCAGTACTTC
>TRBV5-8|-|TRBJ1-1|once
CASSSFPGSPEAFF
TGTGCCAGCAGCAGCTTCCCAGGGTCCCCTGAAGCTTTCTTT
>TRBV25-1|-|TRBJ2-2|-
CASTEPITGELFF
TGTGCCAGCACCGAACCCATCACCGGGGAGCTGTTTTTT
>TRBV5-1|TRBD2|TRBJ2-5|once
CASSLSGSGRSQTQYF
TGCGCCAGCAGCTTGTCGGGTAGCGGGAGGAGTCAGACCCAGTACTTC
>TRBV28|-|TRBJ1-1|once
CASRGITEAFF
TGTGCCAGTAGGGGGATCACTGAAGCTTTCTTT
>TRBV6-5|-|TRBJ2-1|-
CASRVGHSYNEQFF
TGTGCCAGCCGTGTGGGTCACTCCTACAATGAGCAGTTCTTC
>TRBV5-6|-|TRBJ1-1|-
CASSQEIRDTEAFF
TGTGCCAGCAGCCAGGAGATAAGGGATACTGAAGCTTTCTTT
>TRBV27|TRBD1|TRBJ2-1|-
CASSGTGSYNEQFF
TGTGCCAGCAGTGGGACAGGGTCCTACAATGAGCAGTTCTTC
>TRBV6-6|TRBD1|TRBJ2-7|-
CASSYGDRGRAEQYF
TGTGCCAGCAGTTACGGGGACAGGGGGCGCGCCGAGCAGTACTTC
>TRBV9|-|TRBJ1-3|-
CASSATAGASGNTIYF
TGTGCCAGCAGCGCCACGGCAGGGGCCTCTGGAAACACCATATATTTT
>TRBV12-5|-|TRBJ2-6|-
CASGLFPGYSGANVLTF
TGTGCTAGTGGTTTGTTCCCGGGCTACTCTGGGGCCAACGTCCTGACTTTC
>TRBV4-2|TRBD1|TRBJ1-5|-
CASSQVSGGGNQPQHF
TGTGCCAGCAGCCAAGTTTCAGGGGGCGGCAATCAGCCCCAGCATTTT
>TRBV2|-|TRBJ2-5|-
CASSDSELVETQYF
TGTGCCAGCAGTGACTCGGAACTAGTAGAGACCCAGTACTTC
>TRBV5-1|TRBD1|TRBJ1-2|-
CASSEVGTANYGYTF
TGCGCCAGCAGCGAAGTAGGGACAGCTAACTATGGCTACACCTTC
>TRBV4-1|-|TRBJ1-2|-
CASSPVGGRETGYTF
TGCGCCAGCAGCCCGGTAGGAGGGAGGGAGACTGGCTACACCTTC
>TRBV28|TRBD2|TRBJ2-3|-
CASSILAGGADTQYF
TGTGCCAGCAGCATACTAGCGGGAGGGGCAGATACGCAGTATTTT
>TRBV7-2|-|TRBJ1-1|-
CASSLVQGIEAFF
TGTGCCAGCAGCTTAGTCCAGGGGATTGAAGCTTTCTTT
>TRBV5-1|TRBD1|TRBJ2-1|-
CASSSQAGTGANEQFF
TGCGCCAGCAGCTCTCAAGCCGGGACAGGTGCCAATGAGCAGTTCTTC
>TRBV9|-|TRBJ2-7|-
CASSGSSWGPTYEQYF
TGTGCCAGCAGCGGATCCTCTTGGGGGCCAACCTACGAGCAGTACTTC
>TRBV18|-|TRBJ2-7|-
CASSPGSRRYEQYF
TGTGCCAGCTCACCAGGGTCCCGCCGCTACGAGCAGTACTTC
>TRBV7-8|TRBD1|TRBJ2-5|-
CASSPPTGDQETQYF
TGTGCCAGCAGCCCCCCGACAGGGGACCAAGAGACCCAGTACTTC
>TRBV4-1|-|TRBJ2-5|-
CASRRRSYNQETQYF
TGCGCCAGCAGGCGTCGTTCGTATAACCAAGAGACCCAGTACTTC
>TRBV5-1|-|TRBJ2-7|-
CASSPGLAPTKNYEQYF
TGCGCCAGCAGCCCGGGTCTAGCCCCAACAAAGAATTACGAGCAGTACTTC
>TRBV28|TRBD1|TRBJ1-4|-
CASSSQARGGFF
TGTGCCAGCAGTTCCCAGGCCAGGGGGGGATTCTTT
>TRBV29-1|-|TRBJ2-7|-
CSVEDTSYEQYF
TGCAGCGTTGAAGACACCTCCTACGAGCAGTACTTC
>TRBV25-1|TRBD2|TRBJ2-1|-
CASSESGGRIDNEQFF
TGTGCCAGCAGTGAATCGGGCGGGAGGATTGACAATGAGCAGTTCTTC
>TRBV19|-|TRBJ1-1|-
CASSIRGTEAFF
TGTGCCAGTAGTATAAGAGGCACCGAAGCTTTCTTT
>TRBV27|-|TRBJ2-2|-
CASSLLVHTNTGELFF
TGTGCCAGCAGTTTACTCGTGCATACGAACACCGGGGAGCTGTTTTTT
>TRBV23-1|TRBD2|TRBJ2-4|-
CASSHSGRAAKNIQYF
TGCGCCAGCAGTCATAGCGGGAGGGCCGCCAAAAACATTCAGTACTTC
>TRBV29-1|-|TRBJ1-1|-
CSVDPRSGAEAFF
TGCAGCGTTGATCCCAGGTCTGGCGCTGAAGCTTTCTTT
>TRBV19|-|TRBJ2-3|once
CASSDQEADTQYF
TGTGCCAGTAGTGACCAGGAGGCGGATACGCAGTATTTT
>TRBV28|TRBD1|TRBJ2-7|-
CASSPLGTGHYEQYF
TGTGCCAGCAGTCCACTCGGGACAGGGCACTACGAGCAGTACTTC
>TRBV6-1|-|TRBJ2-1|-
CASSEALIGLYNEQFF
TGTGCCAGCAGTGAAGCGCTGATAGGGCTCTACAATGAGCAGTTCTTC
>TRBV27|-|TRBJ2-7|-
CASSFRGVEQYF
TGTGCCAGCAGTTTCAGGGGAGTCGAGCAGTACTTC
>TRBV2|TRBD2|TRBJ2-1|-
CASSEGGGRSYNEQFF
TGTGCCAGCAGTGAAGGGGGCGGGAGGTCCTACAATGAGCAGTTCTTC
>TRBV2|TRBD2|TRBJ2-3|-
CASRVGLAGSTDTQYF
TGTGCCAGCAGGGTTGGACTAGCGGGTAGCACAGATACGCAGTATTTT
>TRBV6-6|-|TRBJ2-7|-
CASSYSRGNYEQYF
TGTGCCAGCAGTTACTCGAGGGGCAACTACGAGCAGTACTTC
>TRBV5-1|-|TRBJ2-6|-
CASSGRTSGANVLTF
TGCGCCAGCAGCGGCAGGACTTCTGGGGCCAACGTCCTGACTTTC
>TRBV5-6|-|TRBJ1-3|-
CASSLSPEGTIYF
TGTGCCAGCAGCTTATCCCCAGAAGGCACCATATATTTT
>TRBV11-1|-|TRBJ2-1|-
CASSLWETEQFF
TGTGCCAGCAGCTTATGGGAGACAGAGCAGTTCTTC
>TRBV28|-|TRBJ2-5|-
CASSFRSRGTQYF
TGTGCCAGCAGTTTTCGGTCCCGAGGGACCCAGTACTTC
>TRBV27|-|TRBJ2-1|once
CAPVARIAYNEQFF
TGTGCCCCCGTGGCTAGAATAGCCTACAATGAGCAGTTCTTC
>TRBV7-3|-|TRBJ2-7|-
CASSFQGQDDEQYF
TGTGCCAGCAGCTTTCAGGGCCAGGATGATGAGCAGTACTTC
>TRBV6-5|TRBD2|TRBJ2-1|-
CASRDLAEYNEQFF
TGTGCCAGCCGAGACCTAGCGGAATACAATGAGCAGTTCTTC
>TRBV11-2|-|TRBJ2-7|-
CASSLVRGSEQYF
TGTGCCAGCAGCTTAGTTCGGGGAAGCGAGCAGTACTTC
>TRBV29-1|TRBD2|TRBJ2-5|-
CSVVRGSKETQYF
TGCAGCGTTGTCCGCGGGAGTAAAGAGACCCAGTACTTC
>TRBV7-9|TRBD2|TRBJ2-7|-
CASSPDPGLADYEQYF
TGTGCCAGCAGCCCAGATCCGGGACTAGCGGATTACGAGCAGTACTTC
>TRBV2|-|TRBJ2-7|-
CASSGRLVGYEQYF
TGTGCCAGCAGTGGTCGACTGGTCGGCTACGAGCAGTACTTC
>TRBV28|-|TRBJ2-1|-
CASSFTYQRSYNEQFF
TGTGCCAGCAGTTTTACATACCAACGCTCCTACAATGAGCAGTTCTTC